These 20 T cell receptor beta chains came from one sample sequenced in a study of beta chain features in type 1 diabetes. Study-level points and caveats: Among patients with Type 1 diabetes, TCRB CDR3s were moderately but significantly shorter in every one of the four CD4+ subsets.

The sequenced template was cDNA made from the entire isolated RNA. Method: immunoSEQ multiplex PCR; TCRdb's copy keeps in-frame clones and lacks some. This sample yields hundreds of thousands of clones, of which more than 12% are seen a single time; approximately 0.039% belongs to the top ten. Their antigens are not known. The sequenced sample consisted of naive CD4+ T cells from blood. The receptor set was obtained from a man younger than 35 with type 1 diabetes.

In its sample, this clone was seen a few times. The chain uses TRBV7-9 and TRBJ2-7; D is unresolved. V was cut by 4 bases and J by 2 bases, with 9 bases left in between. The length of the CDR3 is 13 residues. From germline, CDR1 is SEHNR and CDR2 FQNEAQ (reference sequence). The CDR3 here is CASSYKETYEQYF. The CDR3 region has the DNA TGTGCCAGCAGCTACAAGGAAACCTACGAGCAGTACTTC.

The V and J genes are TRBV28 and TRBJ2-3; TRBD2 agrees at 8 bases. Germline V gives CDR1 MDHEN, CDR2 SYDVKM. The CDR3 contains 17 residues. J gave up 3 bases and V 0 bases, and 8 bases lay outside the gene matches. This chain's CDR3 is CASSLWRGDLGTDTQYF. The CDR3 region has the DNA TGTGCCAGCAGTTTATGGCGGGGGGATCTAGGGACAGATACGCAGTATTTT.

The CDR3 reads CASSLSLAKNIQYF. Written as DNA, the CDR3 is TGTGCCAGCAGCCTCAGTTTAGCCAAAAACATTCAGTACTTC. V gene TRBV28 combines with J gene TRBJ2-4; D call uncertain. Trimming pared 6 bases from V and 0 bases from J, leaving 9 bases between. Per germline, CDR1 MDHEN and CDR2 SYDVKM. This CDR3 has 14 residues.

This clone has only a few counts. Different DNA sequences within this sample yield the same CDR3. The chain links TRBV18 to TRBJ2-5; D is unclear. The CDR3 runs 13 residues. The V gene's germline CDR1 is KGHSH and CDR2 LQKENI. The V and J ends lost 0 bases and 5 bases respectively, with 7 bases between them. The CDR3 bases are TGTGCCAGCTCACCACCTGTTCGGGAGACCCAGTACTTC. Protein sequence: CASSPPVRETQYF.

This clone turned up a few times. V and J are TRBV29-1 and TRBJ2-2; D is unclear. The germline V gene encodes CDR1 SQVTM and CDR2 ANQGSEA. The CDR3 spans 13 residues. V lost 7 bases to trimming and J lost 2 bases, with 11 bases between them. In DNA, the CDR3 is TGCAGCGCACGTCCCAGTAACACCGGGGAGCTGTTTTTT. It encodes CSARPSNTGELFF.

This clone appeared once. The chain employs TRBV5-1 and TRBJ2-5, with D perhaps being TRBD1 or TRBD2 (5 bases each). The CDR3 spans 14 residues. V lost 4 bases and J 4 bases, leaving 14 bases between the germline ends. CDR1 and CDR2 (germline): SGHRS, YFSETQ. The CDR3 DNA sequence: TGCGCCAGCAGCCCCGGGACGGTGGTAGAGACCCAGTACTTC. Its translation is CASSPGTVVETQYF.

This chain links TRBV15 with TRBJ2-3; TRBD2 aligns across 9 bases. CDR3 length: 15 amino acids. J was trimmed by 2 bases and V by 4 bases; bases with no gene match: 4. Germline CDR1 is LNHNV and CDR2 is YYDKDF (reference sequence). CDR3: CATSKRGDFTDTQYF. DNA for the CDR3: TGTGCCACCAGCAAGCGGGGGGACTTCACAGATACGCAGTATTTT.

The chain recombines TRBV7-2 with TRBJ2-5; D might be TRBD1 (5 bases). V dropped 5 bases and J dropped 5 bases, with 15 bases sitting between them. Germline V gene lookup returns CDR1 SGHTA and CDR2 FQGNSA. The CDR3 extends over 14 amino acids. CDR3 coding DNA: TGTGCCAGCAGCCCTCGCAGGGTTCTGGAGACCCAGTACTTC. The encoded protein is CASSPRRVLETQYF.

V is TRBV9 and J is TRBJ1-1; D unclear. This CDR3 is 13 amino acids long. Germline loops: CDR1 SGDLS, CDR2 YYNGEE. V lost 3 bases and J lost 0, with 6 bases in between. The CDR3 loop is CASSATLNTEAFF. CDR3 DNA: TGTGCCAGCAGCGCAACACTGAACACTGAAGCTTTCTTT.

The chain links TRBV7-6 to TRBJ1-2; no reliable D call. CDR1 is SGHVS and CDR2 is FNYEAQ in the germline V gene. V was pared by 1 base and J by 4 bases, with 16 bases between. This CDR3 is 16 amino acids long. The CDR3 sequence is CASSLESGVRAYGYTF. CDR3 sequence (DNA): TGTGCCAGCAGCTTAGAATCCGGAGTCCGAGCCTATGGCTACACCTTC. Together with reference TRBV7-6 and TRBJ1-2, the CDR3 gives the full variable domain: GAGVSQSPRYKVTKRGQDVALRCDPISGHVSLYWYRQALGQGPEFLTYFNYEAQQDKSGLPNDRFSAERPEGSISTLTIQRTEQRDSAMYRCASSLESGVRAYGYTFGSGTRLTVV.

This clone was seen a few times. The CDR3 region has the DNA TGTGCCAGCACCGGAGTGGAGGCGAGCTCCTATAATTCACCCCTCCACTTT. Translation: CASTGVEASSYNSPLHF. The V call is TRBV25-1, the J call TRBJ1-6; D is ambiguous. Per the germline V gene, CDR1 is MGHDK and CDR2 is SYGVNS. The CDR3 is 17 amino acids. V was cut by 7 bases and J by 0 bases, with 16 bases left in between.

CDR3 DNA sequence: TGTGCCTGGAGTTCGGGTTTTACCTCTGGAAACACCATATATTTT. This codes for CAWSSGFTSGNTIYF. V gene TRBV30 combines with J gene TRBJ1-3; D ambiguous. Germline lookup yields CDR1 GTSNPN and CDR2 SVGIG (reference sequence). Between the trimmed V and J ends, which lost 2 bases and 0 bases, there was a span of 11 bases. The CDR3 covers 15 residues. The full variable domain, completed using reference TRBV30 and TRBJ1-3, is SQTIHQWPATLVQPVGSPLSLECTVEGTSNPNLYWYRQAAGRGLQLLFYSVGIGQISSEVPQNLSASRPQDRQFILSSKKLLLSDSGFYLCAWSSGFTSGNTIYFGEGSWLTVV.

The chain employs TRBV7-2 and TRBJ1-3; D uncertain. V was trimmed by 3 bases and J by 2 bases, leaving 2 bases between them. This CDR3 region has 12 residues. Germline V gene lookup returns CDR1 SGHTA and CDR2 FQGNSA. The CDR3 here is CASSFPGNTIYF. CDR3 DNA: TGTGCCAGCAGCTTTCCTGGAAACACCATATATTTT.

A note on this clone: The sample has other DNA sequences that encode this CDR3 too. The chain is built from TRBV7-9 and TRBJ1-1; D call uncertain. Germline assignment: CDR1 SEHNR and CDR2 FQNEAQ (reference sequence). The CDR3 length is 13 residues. V lost 5 bases to trimming and J lost 3 bases, with 10 bases between them. CDR3 residues: CASSLQGDTEAFF. CDR3 nucleotides: TGTGCCAGCAGCCTTCAAGGCGACACTGAAGCTTTCTTT.

This sequence joins TRBV29-1 and TRBJ2-2; D unclear. The ends were cut back, 3 bases at V and 6 bases at J, with 8 bases in the middle. Germline assignment: CDR1 SQVTM and CDR2 ANQGSEA. This CDR3 contains 12 residues. The CDR3 sequence is CSVDTVAGELFF. CDR3 DNA: TGCAGCGTTGACACAGTAGCCGGGGAGCTGTTTTTT.

This rearrangement joins TRBV15 to TRBJ2-7, with D possibly being TRBD2 (6 bases). The germline V gene encodes CDR1 LNHNV and CDR2 YYDKDF (reference sequence). This CDR3 comprises 14 residues. V lost 6 bases and J lost 2, with 14 bases in between. CDR3 bases: TGTGCCACCAGTGACCCAGGACTAACCTACGAGCAGTACTTC. This encodes CATSDPGLTYEQYF.

The J gene is TRBJ2-5, the V gene TRBV29-1, with 9 positions matching TRBD1. This CDR3 is built from 12 residues. Germline lookup yields CDR1 SQVTM and CDR2 ANQGSEA. Germline trimming cut 8 bases from V and 4 bases from J; bases unmatched to any gene: 5. The CDR3 DNA sequence: TGCAGCCTCCGGGACAGGGCAGAGACCCAGTACTTC. Translation gives CSLRDRAETQYF.

The CDR3 DNA sequence: TGTGCCTGGAGTTCCCCCGGAGATACGCAGTATTTT. It translates to CAWSSPGDTQYF. The chain joins TRBV30 to TRBJ2-3, with no clear D. CDR3 size: 12 residues. Between the trimmed V and J ends, which lost 2 bases and 5 bases, there was a span of 8 bases. Germline assignment: CDR1 GTSNPN and CDR2 SVGIG (reference sequence).

This clone appeared a few times. V and J are TRBV30 and TRBJ2-7; perhaps TRBD1 as D (6 bases). The V and J ends lost 8 bases and 3 bases respectively, with 14 bases between them. CDR1 GTSNPN and CDR2 SVGIG come from the germline V gene (reference sequence). The CDR3 totals 12 residues. For the CDR3, the DNA is TGTGCCACAGGGAGACAAATCTACGAGCAGTACTTC. As protein: CATGRQIYEQYF.

The chain combines TRBV29-1 with TRBJ2-1; the D gene is possibly TRBD2 (6 bases). The CDR3 consists of 11 residues. Germline V gene lookup returns CDR1 SQVTM and CDR2 ANQGSEA. CDR3 region: CAGGSANEQFF. Here the CDR3 DNA reads TGCGCCGGGGGTTCCGCCAATGAGCAGTTCTTC.